This T cell receptor (beta chain) was sequenced during a study of blood T cell repertoires in COVID-19. In the study overall: The origin of the acute and convalescent COVID-19 samples was the United States, Italy and Spain. The analysed material was cDNA or gDNA that came from T cells, B-cell-depleted T cells, or PBMCs.

The CDR3 has 14 amino acids. Germline V gene sequence: CDR1 LGHDT, CDR2 YNNKEL (reference sequence). V lost 2 bases to trimming and J lost 4 bases, with 11 bases between them. The recovered donors of Cohort 3 showed two negative PCRs, clearance, or symptom resolution. Authors' data handling: Amplified reference gene primers provided the basis for estimating nucleated cell counts. Measured with immunoSEQ multiplex PCR; TCRdb has only the in-frame clones, and not every one. Clone size and the V and J calls come from that table; the DNA yielded D and trimming. The sample carries approximately 300,000 clones, 70% to 90% recorded once.

This receptor was obtained from a woman in her thirties who had recovered from COVID-19. Material for sequencing was PBMCs or T cells enriched from blood (not recorded which). V and J are TRBV3-1 (or the pseudogene TRBV3-2) and TRBJ1-2; the D gene is possibly TRBD1 (6 bases). The CDR3 DNA follows: TGTGCCAGCAGCCAATGGGACACCACCTATGGCTACACCTTC. Translating gives CASSQWDTTYGYTF.